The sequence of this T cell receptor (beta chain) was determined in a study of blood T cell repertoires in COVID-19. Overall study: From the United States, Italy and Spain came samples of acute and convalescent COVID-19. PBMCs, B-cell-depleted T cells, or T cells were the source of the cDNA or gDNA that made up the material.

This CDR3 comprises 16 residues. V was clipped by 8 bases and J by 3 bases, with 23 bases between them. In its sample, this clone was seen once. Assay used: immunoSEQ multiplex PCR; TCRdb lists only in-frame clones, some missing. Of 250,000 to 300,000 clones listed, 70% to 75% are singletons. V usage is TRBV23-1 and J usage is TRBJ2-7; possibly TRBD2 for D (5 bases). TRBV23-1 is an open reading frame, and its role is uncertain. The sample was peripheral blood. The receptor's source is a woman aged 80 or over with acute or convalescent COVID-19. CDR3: CASPTQVSGSFYEQYF. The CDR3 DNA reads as TGCGCCAGCCCCACCCAGGTGTCGGGATCTTTCTACGAGCAGTACTTC.